Listed below are T cell receptor beta chains from one sample, sequenced in a study of siplizumab effects on memory and regulatory T cells. Here immunoSEQ multiplex PCR was the method, and the copy in TCRdb shows in-frame clones only, minus some. Of roughly 100,000 clones in the sample, 85% to 95% were seen once. Sequenced material: non-Treg CD4+ T cells sorted from blood. These receptors all come from a human donor in good health. Both conserved end residues are part of each CDR3. Fields, in order: V gene, D gene, clone size, J gene, CDR3 protein, CDR3 DNA. The D gene is left open where the match is weak. For some rows the clone size is stated as once, few or many, or as a class when expanded; others skip it.

TRBV19,TRBD2,NA,TRBJ2-5,CASSTTSGEGTQYF,TGTGCCAGTAGTACCACTAGCGGAGAAGGGACCCAGTACTTC
TRBV6-5,NA,NA,TRBJ1-5,CASSYSGFNQPQHF,TGTGCCAGCAGTTACTCGGGGTTCAATCAGCCCCAGCATTTT
TRBV4-2,TRBD1,NA,TRBJ2-1,CASSQEGDSEQFF,TGTGCCAGCAGCCAAGAGGGGGACAGTGAGCAGTTCTTC
TRBV6-5,NA,NA,TRBJ1-3,CASSYRSGASGNTIYF,TGTGCCAGCAGTTACAGGTCTGGGGCCTCTGGAAACACCATATATTTT
TRBV30,NA,NA,TRBJ2-7,CASRFNPYEQYF,TGTGCCAGCAGGTTTAACCCCTACGAGCAGTACTTC
TRBV27,TRBD2,NA,TRBJ2-1,CASSISGRVSYNEQFF,TGTGCCAGCAGTATAAGCGGGAGGGTCTCCTACAATGAGCAGTTCTTC
TRBV6-1,NA,NA,TRBJ2-3,CASSESGTDTQYF,TGTGCCAGCAGTGAATCTGGCACAGATACGCAGTATTTT
TRBV9,TRBD1,NA,TRBJ1-1,CASSGQGALMTEAFF,TGTGCCAGCAGCGGACAGGGGGCGCTGATGACTGAAGCTTTCTTT
TRBV7-3,NA,NA,TRBJ2-1,CASRATGASYNEQFF,TGTGCCAGCAGAGCCACGGGAGCCTCCTACAATGAGCAGTTCTTC
TRBV4-1,NA,NA,TRBJ1-5,CASSQDQWRSGDQPQHF,TGCGCCAGCAGCCAAGATCAGTGGAGGAGTGGAGATCAGCCCCAGCATTTT
TRBV5-6,NA,once,TRBJ2-6,CASSFRAPRANVLTF,TGTGCCAGCAGCTTCCGGGCTCCGCGGGCCAACGTCCTGACTTTC
TRBV27,TRBD2,NA,TRBJ2-7,CASGLAGDHEQYF,TGTGCCAGCGGACTAGCGGGAGACCACGAGCAGTACTTC
TRBV7-6,TRBD2,few,TRBJ2-2,CASHLIAGAGTGELFF,TGTGCCAGCCACTTAATAGCGGGAGCGGGTACCGGGGAGCTGTTTTTT
TRBV11-3,NA,NA,TRBJ1-5,CASSPGGGEGNQPQHF,TGTGCCAGCAGCCCGGGGGGAGGGGAGGGCAATCAGCCCCAGCATTTT
TRBV7-9,NA,NA,TRBJ2-3,CASRPNRENTDTQYF,TGTGCCAGCAGGCCTAATCGGGAGAACACAGATACGCAGTATTTT
TRBV6-6,NA,NA,TRBJ1-3,CASSSQGSKGNTIYF,TGTGCCAGCAGTTCACAGGGCTCGAAGGGAAACACCATATATTTT
TRBV19,TRBD1,NA,TRBJ1-2,CASSPTGQPYGYTF,TGTGCCAGTAGCCCAACGGGACAGCCCTATGGCTACACCTTC
TRBV6-1,NA,NA,TRBJ2-7,CASSEAGGRSREQYF,TGTGCCAGCAGTGAAGCTGGGGGGAGGTCTCGCGAGCAGTACTTC
TRBV5-1,NA,NA,TRBJ2-7,CASSLSAWPLDSSYEQYF,TGCGCCAGCAGCTTGTCGGCCTGGCCCTTGGACAGTTCCTACGAGCAGTACTTC
TRBV28,TRBD1,NA,TRBJ1-4,CASSLWQGVEKLFF,TGTGCCAGCAGTTTATGGCAGGGGGTCGAAAAACTGTTTTTT
TRBV7-3,TRBD1,NA,TRBJ1-3,CASSMGTGPFSGNTIYF,TGTGCCAGCAGCATGGGGACAGGTCCTTTCTCTGGAAACACCATATATTTT
TRBV7-3,NA,NA,TRBJ2-1,CASSLKFGSVNEQFF,TGTGCCAGCAGCTTAAAGTTCGGAAGTGTGAATGAGCAGTTCTTC
TRBV27,TRBD1,NA,TRBJ2-5,CASSRDREVTQYF,TGTGCCAGCAGTAGGGACAGGGAGGTGACCCAGTACTTC
TRBV5-1,NA,few,TRBJ2-3,CASSLKDTQYF,TGCGCCAGCAGCTTGAAGGATACGCAGTATTTT
TRBV2,TRBD2,NA,TRBJ2-5,CASSTTLAGGETQYF,TGTGCCAGCAGTACCACTTTAGCGGGGGGGGAGACCCAGTACTTC
TRBV29-1,TRBD1,NA,TRBJ1-4,CSGDSPGGKLFF,TGCAGCGGCGACTCCCCAGGGGGAAAACTGTTTTTT
TRBV10-1,NA,NA,TRBJ2-7,CASSELGRQYF,TGCGCCAGCAGTGAATTAGGTCGGCAGTACTTC
TRBV5-1,NA,NA,TRBJ2-5,CASNFARGHQETQYF,TGCGCCAGCAATTTCGCTCGTGGCCACCAAGAGACCCAGTACTTC
TRBV5-1,TRBD1,NA,TRBJ1-1,CASSAEQGAAEAFF,TGCGCCAGCAGCGCCGAACAGGGGGCGGCTGAAGCTTTCTTT
TRBV2,TRBD1,NA,TRBJ2-1,CASSDWPQGGTYNEQFF,TGTGCCAGCAGTGATTGGCCACAGGGGGGTACCTACAATGAGCAGTTCTTC
TRBV7-9,NA,NA,TRBJ2-2,CASSAYRVPNTGELFF,TGTGCCAGCAGCGCCTACAGGGTTCCGAACACCGGGGAGCTGTTTTTT
TRBV7-9,NA,NA,TRBJ1-2,CAITRMGGNYGYTF,TGTGCCATAACCAGAATGGGAGGGAACTATGGCTACACCTTC
TRBV28,NA,NA,TRBJ2-7,CASRNNRDYEQYF,TGTGCCAGCAGAAATAACCGGGACTACGAGCAGTACTTC
TRBV7-9,NA,few,TRBJ1-1,CASSSSTNTEAFF,TGTGCCAGCAGCTCCAGTACGAACACTGAAGCTTTCTTT
TRBV10-1,NA,NA,TRBJ2-5,CASGSSAVPGQYLRTETQYF,TGCGCCAGCGGATCATCCGCCGTACCGGGACAATACCTCAGGACAGAGACCCAGTACTTC
TRBV7-9,TRBD1,NA,TRBJ2-1,CASSPRDRGYEQFF,TGTGCCAGCAGCCCTCGGGACAGGGGGTATGAGCAGTTCTTC
TRBV5-1,NA,few,TRBJ2-7,CASSARGAGDSPTYEQYF,TGCGCCAGCAGCGCCAGGGGGGCGGGGGACTCACCGACCTACGAGCAGTACTTC
TRBV9,NA,NA,TRBJ2-3,CASSVGHTDTQYF,TGTGCCAGCAGCGTAGGCCACACAGATACGCAGTATTTT
TRBV18,TRBD1,NA,TRBJ1-1,CASSPSTGDLTEAFF,TGTGCCAGCTCACCAAGTACAGGGGACCTCACTGAAGCTTTCTTT
TRBV4-1,NA,NA,TRBJ2-1,CASSQVSFNEQFF,TGCGCCAGCAGCCAAGTGTCTTTCAATGAGCAGTTCTTC
TRBV6-5,NA,NA,TRBJ2-2,CASTQTRGRTGELFF,TGTGCCAGCACCCAAACGAGGGGGAGGACCGGGGAGCTGTTTTTT
TRBV9,NA,NA,TRBJ2-1,CASSYRTLLNEQFF,TGTGCCAGCAGTTACAGGACCCTACTCAATGAGCAGTTCTTC
TRBV18,NA,NA,TRBJ2-5,CASSPGKGWETQYF,TGTGCCAGCTCACCAGGGAAGGGCTGGGAGACCCAGTACTTC
TRBV5-6,TRBD1,once,TRBJ2-1,CASSLGTGPYNEQFF,TGTGCCAGCAGCCTGGGGACAGGACCCTACAATGAGCAGTTCTTC
TRBV30,NA,NA,TRBJ2-7,CAWSVQGTSYEQYF,TGTGCCTGGAGTGTACAGGGAACATCCTACGAGCAGTACTTC
TRBV5-1,TRBD2,NA,TRBJ2-7,CASSVSGRASYEQYF,TGCGCCAGCAGCGTTAGCGGGAGGGCCTCCTACGAGCAGTACTTC
TRBV19,TRBD1,NA,TRBJ2-1,CASSLSGTGYYEQFF,TGTGCCAGTAGTTTGTCCGGGACAGGGTACTATGAGCAGTTCTTC
TRBV2,NA,NA,TRBJ2-4,CASSEGASEGYF,TGTGCCAGCAGTGAAGGGGCCAGTGAGGGGTACTTC
TRBV28,TRBD1,NA,TRBJ1-2,CASSLWGQVQSNYGYTF,TGTGCCAGCAGTTTGTGGGGACAGGTGCAATCTAACTATGGCTACACCTTC
TRBV6-5,NA,NA,TRBJ1-2,CASSYSTYGYTF,TGTGCCAGCAGTTACTCAACCTATGGCTACACCTTC
TRBV28,TRBD1,NA,TRBJ1-2,CASSPGQNYGYTF,TGTGCCAGCAGTCCGGGACAGAACTATGGCTACACCTTC
TRBV5-4,NA,NA,TRBJ2-4,CASSVGADQNIQYF,TGTGCCAGCAGCGTGGGGGCAGACCAAAACATTCAGTACTTC
TRBV5-8,TRBD2,NA,TRBJ2-7,CASSLARESYEQYF,TGTGCCAGCAGCTTGGCGCGGGAGTCCTACGAGCAGTACTTC
TRBV27,NA,NA,TRBJ2-6,CASSLIRPPGANVLTF,TGTGCCAGCAGTTTAATTCGGCCCCCCGGGGCCAACGTCCTGACTTTC
TRBV6-6,NA,once,TRBJ1-2,CASSPNYGYTF,TGTGCCAGCAGTCCGAATTATGGCTACACCTTC
TRBV6-5,TRBD1,NA,TRBJ1-2,CASRTGYGYTF,TGTGCCAGTAGGACAGGCTATGGCTACACCTTC